This is a list of T cell receptor beta chains from one sample in a study of Graves' ophthalmopathy and Graves' hyperthyroidism. MiXCR, applied by TCRdb to the multiplex PCR reads, yields one record per CDR3 protein. The sample gives 500,000 to 600,000 distinct CDR3 sequences, roughly 39% of which show up once; 4% to 5% is in the top ten. The sequencing input was peripheral blood or thyroid tissue (not recorded which). All receptors derive from an adult man with Graves' hyperthyroidism. Both conserved end residues are part of each CDR3. A D gene is named only where the DNA matches it firmly. Size tells how often a clone was seen (once, few, many) or the class of an expanded clone, and some rows leave it out.

CDR3 length: 13; clone size: .; D gene: .; J gene: TRBJ2-7; V gene: TRBV13; CDR3 DNA: TGTGCCAGCAGCGCCGCGGGCCCCTACGAGCAGTACTTC; CDR3 protein: CASSAAGPYEQYF
CDR3 length: 13; clone size: many; D gene: TRBD1; J gene: TRBJ1-2; V gene: TRBV7-3; CDR3 DNA: TGTGCCAGCAGCAGGGGGCAGGCGGACGGCTACACCTTC; CDR3 protein: CASSRGQADGYTF
CDR3 length: 17; clone size: .; D gene: TRBD2; J gene: TRBJ2-3; V gene: TRBV24-1; CDR3 DNA: TGTGCCACCAGTTTTTCGACACTAGCGGGAGTCCCAGATACGCAGTATTTT; CDR3 protein: CATSFSTLAGVPDTQYF
CDR3 length: 13; clone size: .; D gene: .; J gene: TRBJ2-7; V gene: TRBV5-1; CDR3 DNA: TGCGCCAGCAACTTGGGGCTCGGCTACGAGCAGTACTTC; CDR3 protein: CASNLGLGYEQYF
CDR3 length: 14; clone size: .; D gene: .; J gene: TRBJ1-1; V gene: TRBV28; CDR3 DNA: TGTGCCAGCAGCTCGGTAGGGGAAAGGACTGAAGCTTTCTTT; CDR3 protein: CASSSVGERTEAFF
CDR3 length: 14; clone size: .; D gene: TRBD1; J gene: TRBJ2-5; V gene: TRBV7-3; CDR3 DNA: TGTGCCAGCGGCCAGCTGACAGGGATAGAGACCCAGTACTTC; CDR3 protein: CASGQLTGIETQYF
CDR3 length: 20; clone size: .; D gene: TRBD2; J gene: TRBJ2-3; V gene: TRBV20-1; CDR3 DNA: TGCAGTGCTAGAGATCTTTATGGTTCGGCTAGCGGGGGTAACACAGATACGCAGTATTTT; CDR3 protein: CSARDLYGSASGGNTDTQYF
CDR3 length: 12; clone size: .; D gene: .; J gene: TRBJ2-3; V gene: TRBV20-1; CDR3 DNA: TGCAGTGCTAGAGGGCCCAAAGATACGCAGTATTTT; CDR3 protein: CSARGPKDTQYF
CDR3 length: 14; clone size: many; D gene: .; J gene: TRBJ1-5; V gene: TRBV15; CDR3 DNA: TGTGCCACCAGCAGCGGACTCGGCAATCAGCCCCAGCATTTT; CDR3 protein: CATSSGLGNQPQHF
CDR3 length: 16; clone size: many; D gene: .; J gene: TRBJ2-6; V gene: TRBV13; CDR3 DNA: TGTGCCAGCAGCTTAAACGGCGTTGGTGGGGCCAACGTCCTGACTTTC; CDR3 protein: CASSLNGVGGANVLTF
CDR3 length: 12; clone size: .; D gene: .; J gene: TRBJ1-1; V gene: TRBV29-1; CDR3 DNA: TGCAGCTTGATTGGACAAGCCACTGAAGCTTTCTTT; CDR3 protein: CSLIGQATEAFF
CDR3 length: 12; clone size: .; D gene: .; J gene: TRBJ2-1; V gene: TRBV9; CDR3 DNA: TGTGCCAGCAGCTCCCAAGGCACGCGGGAGTTCTTC; CDR3 protein: CASSSQGTREFF
CDR3 length: 12; clone size: .; D gene: .; J gene: TRBJ2-2; V gene: TRBV12-3/TRBV12-4; CDR3 DNA: TGTGCCAGCAGTACAGGGATCGGGGAGCTGTTTTTT; CDR3 protein: CASSTGIGELFF
CDR3 length: 13; clone size: .; D gene: .; J gene: TRBJ1-6; V gene: TRBV29-1; CDR3 DNA: TGCAGCGTTGGCTGGGACGGATCTTCACCCCTCCACTTT; CDR3 protein: CSVGWDGSSPLHF
CDR3 length: 17; clone size: once; D gene: TRBD2; J gene: TRBJ2-7; V gene: TRBV20-1; CDR3 DNA: TGCAGTGCTGGGGGTTTGCCTAGCGGGGGCCTAGCTTACGAGCAGTACTTC; CDR3 protein: CSAGGLPSGGLAYEQYF
CDR3 length: 14; clone size: .; D gene: TRBD1; J gene: TRBJ1-1; V gene: TRBV12-3/TRBV12-4; CDR3 DNA: TGTGCCGGCAGGAAGGGGGCAGTGAACACTGAAGCTTTCTTT; CDR3 protein: CAGRKGAVNTEAFF
CDR3 length: 15; clone size: .; D gene: TRBD1; J gene: TRBJ2-7; V gene: TRBV7-2; CDR3 DNA: TGTGCCAGCAGCTCCCGGACAGGGGATCACTACGAGCAGTACTTC; CDR3 protein: CASSSRTGDHYEQYF
CDR3 length: 16; clone size: .; D gene: .; J gene: TRBJ1-5; V gene: TRBV20-1; CDR3 DNA: TGCAGTGCTAGGGACGGCCCTCAGGTTAGCAATCAGCCCCAGCATTTT; CDR3 protein: CSARDGPQVSNQPQHF
CDR3 length: 12; clone size: .; D gene: TRBD1; J gene: TRBJ1-1; V gene: TRBV20-1; CDR3 DNA: TGCAGGCTGGGACAGGGGAACACTGAAGCTTTCTTT; CDR3 protein: CRLGQGNTEAFF
CDR3 length: 14; clone size: many; D gene: TRBD1; J gene: TRBJ1-5; V gene: TRBV20-1; CDR3 DNA: TGCAGTGCCCTCGACAGGGGGAGCAATCAGCCCCAGCATTTT; CDR3 protein: CSALDRGSNQPQHF
CDR3 length: 15; clone size: .; D gene: TRBD2; J gene: TRBJ2-3; V gene: TRBV9; CDR3 DNA: TGTGCCAGCAGCGGCGGGAGGGGGGAACTTGGGACGCAGTATTTT; CDR3 protein: CASSGGRGELGTQYF
CDR3 length: 12; clone size: many; D gene: .; J gene: TRBJ2-7; V gene: TRBV24-1; CDR3 DNA: TGTGCCACCAGTGCTGGGGAGAACGAGCAGTACTTC; CDR3 protein: CATSAGENEQYF
CDR3 length: 12; clone size: many; D gene: .; J gene: TRBJ2-2; V gene: TRBV12-3/TRBV12-4; CDR3 DNA: TGTGCCAGCAGTTCCATGTCCGGGGAGCTGTTTTTT; CDR3 protein: CASSSMSGELFF
CDR3 length: 13; clone size: .; D gene: .; J gene: TRBJ2-1; V gene: TRBV25-1; CDR3 DNA: TGTGCCAGCAGCACCTACATGACTGGTGAGCAGTTCTTC; CDR3 protein: CASSTYMTGEQFF
CDR3 length: 15; clone size: .; D gene: TRBD2; J gene: TRBJ2-5; V gene: TRBV4-2; CDR3 DNA: TGTGCCAGCAGCCAATCCGCGACTAGCGGGAGAGCCCAGTACTTC; CDR3 protein: CASSQSATSGRAQYF
CDR3 length: 14; clone size: .; D gene: .; J gene: TRBJ2-7; V gene: TRBV7-6; CDR3 DNA: TGTGCCAGCAGCTTAGCAGTCGAATTCCATGAGCAGTACTTC; CDR3 protein: CASSLAVEFHEQYF
CDR3 length: 16; clone size: .; D gene: TRBD1; J gene: TRBJ1-4; V gene: TRBV24-1; CDR3 DNA: TGTGCCAGCAGTTTTAGGGGGCCCACAACTAATGAAAAACTGTTTTTT; CDR3 protein: CASSFRGPTTNEKLFF
CDR3 length: 12; clone size: many; D gene: .; J gene: TRBJ1-2; V gene: TRBV29-1; CDR3 DNA: TGCAGCGGGCAACTGAACAACTATGGCTACACCTTC; CDR3 protein: CSGQLNNYGYTF
CDR3 length: 13; clone size: many; D gene: TRBD1; J gene: TRBJ1-4; V gene: TRBV10-1; CDR3 DNA: TGCGCCAGCAGCGGGACAGGTGACGAAAAACTGTTTTTT; CDR3 protein: CASSGTGDEKLFF
CDR3 length: 12; clone size: .; D gene: .; J gene: TRBJ2-5; V gene: TRBV29-1; CDR3 DNA: TGCAGCGTGGGGGACACCGGGGAGACCCAGTACTTC; CDR3 protein: CSVGDTGETQYF
CDR3 length: 15; clone size: .; D gene: TRBD2; J gene: TRBJ2-5; V gene: TRBV7-9; CDR3 DNA: TGTGCCAGCAACTTCCTAGCGGGGGCCCAAGAGACCCAGTACTTC; CDR3 protein: CASNFLAGAQETQYF
CDR3 length: 17; clone size: .; D gene: TRBD2; J gene: TRBJ2-5; V gene: TRBV20-1; CDR3 DNA: TGCAGTGCTAGAGAACTAGCGGGACCTTCATGGGATGAGACCCAGTACTTC; CDR3 protein: CSARELAGPSWDETQYF
CDR3 length: 13; clone size: many; D gene: .; J gene: TRBJ2-3; V gene: TRBV24-1; CDR3 DNA: TGTGCCACCGGAAGGGGGAGCACAGATACGCAGTATTTT; CDR3 protein: CATGRGSTDTQYF
CDR3 length: 14; clone size: many; D gene: .; J gene: TRBJ2-7; V gene: TRBV19; CDR3 DNA: TGTGCCAGTAGCATTTCGGTAGTGAACTACGAGCAGTACTTC; CDR3 protein: CASSISVVNYEQYF
CDR3 length: 14; clone size: many; D gene: TRBD1; J gene: TRBJ2-5; V gene: TRBV7-2; CDR3 DNA: TGTGCCAGCAGACTTTCAGGGGGCCAAGAGACCCAGTACTTC; CDR3 protein: CASRLSGGQETQYF
CDR3 length: 15; clone size: few; D gene: .; J gene: TRBJ2-7; V gene: TRBV6-5; CDR3 DNA: TGTGCCAGCAGCCCCGGGTGGGAGGACTCCTACGAGCAGTACTTC; CDR3 protein: CASSPGWEDSYEQYF
CDR3 length: 14; clone size: many; D gene: .; J gene: TRBJ1-3; V gene: TRBV6-6; CDR3 DNA: TGTGCCAGCAGTTACTCAGGCTCTGGAAACACCATATATTTT; CDR3 protein: CASSYSGSGNTIYF
CDR3 length: 15; clone size: .; D gene: .; J gene: TRBJ1-5; V gene: TRBV7-6; CDR3 DNA: TGTGCCAGCAGTTACGAGGCAGGGGTGGATCAGCCCCAGCATTTT; CDR3 protein: CASSYEAGVDQPQHF
CDR3 length: 15; clone size: .; D gene: .; J gene: TRBJ1-2; V gene: TRBV28; CDR3 DNA: TGTGCCAGCAGTTTGGGGGACCGTTTAAACTATGGCTACACCTTC; CDR3 protein: CASSLGDRLNYGYTF
CDR3 length: 13; clone size: many; D gene: .; J gene: TRBJ1-2; V gene: TRBV12-3/TRBV12-4; CDR3 DNA: TGTGCCAGCAGTTTCGGCGTCTCCTATGGCTACACCTTC; CDR3 protein: CASSFGVSYGYTF
CDR3 length: 17; clone size: few; D gene: .; J gene: TRBJ2-7; V gene: TRBV12-3/TRBV12-4; CDR3 DNA: TGTGCCAGCAGTTTAGCGAGGAGGCTAGCGTTTACCTACGAGCAGTACTTC; CDR3 protein: CASSLARRLAFTYEQYF
CDR3 length: 12; clone size: .; D gene: .; J gene: TRBJ1-5; V gene: TRBV12-5; CDR3 DNA: TGTGCTAGTGGTTTGGACGGCAGGCCCCAGCATTTT; CDR3 protein: CASGLDGRPQHF
CDR3 length: 12; clone size: .; D gene: .; J gene: TRBJ2-7; V gene: TRBV2; CDR3 DNA: TGTGCCAGCAGTGAAGAGGATGCGGGTGAAGATTTC; CDR3 protein: CASSEEDAGEDF
CDR3 length: 14; clone size: many; D gene: TRBD1; J gene: TRBJ2-7; V gene: TRBV15; CDR3 DNA: TGTGCCACCAGCAGAACGAAACAGGGGGACGAGCAGTACTTC; CDR3 protein: CATSRTKQGDEQYF
CDR3 length: 14; clone size: many; D gene: .; J gene: TRBJ2-7; V gene: TRBV27; CDR3 DNA: TGTGCCAGCAGCCGCGACCCTCCCCACTACGAGCAGTACTTC; CDR3 protein: CASSRDPPHYEQYF
CDR3 length: 14; clone size: few; D gene: .; J gene: TRBJ1-2; V gene: TRBV3-1; CDR3 DNA: TGTGCCAGCAGCCAAGTGTCATTCCCGGATGGCTACACCTTC; CDR3 protein: CASSQVSFPDGYTF
CDR3 length: 16; clone size: .; D gene: TRBD1; J gene: TRBJ2-2; V gene: TRBV7-9; CDR3 DNA: TGTGCCAGCAGCTTAGGCGGACAGGGGTTTACCGGGGAGCTGTTTTTT; CDR3 protein: CASSLGGQGFTGELFF
CDR3 length: 14; clone size: .; D gene: .; J gene: TRBJ1-5; V gene: TRBV5-6; CDR3 DNA: TGTGCCAGCAGCCCCGTTGGCAGGCAAGAGACCCAGCATTTT; CDR3 protein: CASSPVGRQETQHF
CDR3 length: 14; clone size: .; D gene: .; J gene: TRBJ2-7; V gene: TRBV7-9; CDR3 DNA: TGTGCCAGCAGCCCAGAAGGGTGGGGCTACGAGCAGTACTTC; CDR3 protein: CASSPEGWGYEQYF
CDR3 length: 13; clone size: .; D gene: .; J gene: TRBJ1-5; V gene: TRBV29-1; CDR3 DNA: TGCAGCGTTGCCGAGGGCCCTGGACAGCCCCAGCATTTT; CDR3 protein: CSVAEGPGQPQHF
CDR3 length: 14; clone size: few; D gene: TRBD2; J gene: TRBJ2-3; V gene: TRBV2; CDR3 DNA: TGTGCCAGCAGGACTAGCGGGGGGGCTGGTACGCAGTATTTT; CDR3 protein: CASRTSGGAGTQYF
CDR3 length: 13; clone size: many; D gene: .; J gene: TRBJ1-1; V gene: TRBV19; CDR3 DNA: TGTGCCAGTAGTCGGTCCGAGCCTCCCGAAGCTTTCTTT; CDR3 protein: CASSRSEPPEAFF